These 10 T cell receptor beta chains were sequenced from one sample in a study of cytomegalovirus exposure and HLA in healthy donors. PCR amplification relied on 60 Vbeta primers (plus 13 Jbeta primers). Profiling relied on immunoSEQ multiplex PCR, and the TCRdb table lists in-frame clones only, not all of them. Of under 75,000 clones listed, 70% to 85% are singletons. The sequenced sample consisted of PBMCs. These receptors all come from a human donor in good health.

This clone was seen a single time. The V and J genes are TRBV4-2 and TRBJ1-4; D is unresolved. The CDR3 is 13 amino acids. V was clipped by 3 bases and J by 8 bases, with 10 bases between them. CDR1 is LGHNA and CDR2 is YNFKEQ in the germline V gene. The CDR3 DNA is TGTGCCAGCAGCCATGAGTTCAGGGAAAAACTGTTTTTT. Encoded protein: CASSHEFREKLFF.

This chain joins TRBV6-1 and TRBJ2-5, with D tentatively TRBD2 (6 bases). Trimming removed 4 bases at V and 11 bases at J, with 20 bases between. The V gene's germline CDR1 is MNHNS and CDR2 SASEGT. The CDR3 consists of 14 residues. The CDR3 region is CASSVGRFPGEQYF. The CDR3 DNA is TGTGCCAGCAGTGTCGGCCGTTTCCCGGGGGAGCAGTACTTC.

The V gene is TRBV19, the J gene TRBJ2-5; possible D gene TRBD2, 6 bases. This CDR3 has 16 amino acids. Deletions cut 5 bases from V and 0 bases from J, with 16 bases between. Germline lookup yields CDR1 LNHDA and CDR2 SQIVND (reference sequence). The CDR3 nucleotides read TGTGCCAGTAGTCCCCGGAGCGGGCACTACCAAGAGACCCAGTACTTC. This codes for CASSPRSGHYQETQYF.

A remark on this clone: The sample contains more than one DNA sequence encoding this CDR3. J is TRBJ2-3 and V is TRBV5-1; no reliable D call. With 0 bases removed from V and 0 bases from J, the gap between germline ends came to 5 bases. This CDR3 region has 14 residues. CDR1 SGHRS and CDR2 YFSETQ come from the germline V gene. In DNA form, the CDR3 reads TGCGCCAGCAGCTTGGGCGGTAGCACAGATACGCAGTATTTT. This translates into CASSLGGSTDTQYF.

The chain joins TRBV10-3 to TRBJ2-5; tentatively, D is TRBD2 (6 bases). The V gene's germline CDR1 is ENHRY and CDR2 SYGVKD. The CDR3 runs to 15 residues. Deletions cut 8 bases from V and 3 bases from J, with 19 bases between. The CDR3 loop reads CAISRGTGREETQYF. CDR3 sequence (DNA): TGTGCCATCTCCCGGGGGACGGGTCGAGAAGAGACCCAGTACTTC.

This clone was counted between two and nine times. The CDR3, as DNA: TGTGCCAGCAGTTCACTACACGACACCGGGGAGCTGTTTTTT. Translated: CASSSLHDTGELFF. The chain is built from TRBV6-5 and TRBJ2-2; no reliable D call. The CDR3 has 14 residues. Trimming cost V 4 bases and J 3 bases, with 9 bases left between them. Germline V lookup: CDR1 MNHEY, CDR2 SVGAGI.

The chain is built from TRBV20-1 and TRBJ2-7; TRBD1 might be the D (5 bases). Trimming shortened V by 7 bases and J by 2 bases, and 9 bases separated the two germline ends. The CDR3 has 11 residues. In germline, CDR1 is DFQATT, CDR2 SNEGSKA (reference sequence). Here the CDR3 reads CSVSDTYEQYF. CDR3 in DNA: TGCAGTGTTTCGGACACCTACGAGCAGTACTTC.

This clone was detected a few times. The genes are TRBV19 and TRBJ2-3, with 7 bases aligning to TRBD1. CDR1 and CDR2 from the germline V gene are LNHDA and SQIVND (reference sequence). The CDR3 extends over 14 amino acids. J lost 7 bases, V lost 0 bases, and 4 bases had no gene match. The CDR3 DNA follows: TGTGCCAGTAGTATAGATACAGGGGAGTATACGCAGTATTTT. Its translation is CASSIDTGEYTQYF.

The gene calls are TRBV29-1 and TRBJ1-5, with 10 bases aligning to TRBD1. The V and J ends lost 1 base and 7 bases, in that order; junction bases with no gene match: 1. The CDR3 contains 13 residues. CDR1 is SQVTM and CDR2 is ANQGSEA in the germline V gene. CDR3 in amino acids: CSVEGTGGQPQHF. CDR3 sequence (DNA): TGCAGCGTTGAAGGGACAGGGGGACAGCCCCAGCATTTT.

The chain has TRBV19 and TRBJ1-2; a weak D match, TRBD1 (5 bases). CDR3 length equals 18 residues. V gave up 4 bases and J gave up 6 bases, with 27 bases separating them. Germline loops: CDR1 LNHDA, CDR2 SQIVND (reference sequence). CDR3 in amino acids: CASSSLDSSGPGGDGYTF. The CDR3 DNA follows: TGTGCCAGTAGTAGCCTAGACAGCTCCGGCCCGGGCGGTGATGGCTACACCTTC.